Each of the 24 T cell receptor beta chains below was sequenced from the same sample in a study of T-cell reconstitution after alpha-beta-depleted transplantation in children. TCRbeta library preparation incorporated unique molecular identifiers. TCRdb reprocessed the PCR reads via MiXCR and lists one record per CDR3 protein. The table shows fewer than 550,000 distinct CDR3 sequences, with approximately 10% occurring only once. The material sequenced was PBMCs, mostly from graft donor cells, taken 180 days after TCRalphabeta/CD19-depleted stem cell transplant. The receptor source for this set is a female patient aged 2 to 10 who had a stem cell transplant for aplastic anemia, so the T cells may come from the graft donor.

This clonotype was counted between two and nine times. V gene TRBV7-9 combines with J gene TRBJ2-1; 11 nucleotides agree with TRBD2. Unmatched junction bases numbered 2, after V lost 1 base and J lost 6 bases. The V gene's germline CDR1 is SEHNR and CDR2 FQNEAQ (reference sequence). The CDR3 totals 15 residues. The CDR3 nucleotides are TGTGCCAGCAGCTTAGTTAGCGGGAGGGCCAATGAGCAGTTCTTC. This gives the protein CASSLVSGRANEQFF.

As DNA, the CDR3 is TGCAGTGCTAGGGGTAGTTCCTATTTCTACAATGAGCAGTTCTTC. Its translation is CSARGSSYFYNEQFF. V usage is TRBV20-1 and J usage is TRBJ2-1, with D uncertain. The CDR3 length is 15 residues. Germline V lookup: CDR1 DFQATT, CDR2 SNEGSKA (reference sequence). Trimming took off 3 bases at V and 3 bases at J, with 15 bases between the two ends.

The rearrangement joins TRBV18 to TRBJ1-2, with D maybe TRBD1 (5 bases). Looked up from germline, CDR1 is KGHSH and CDR2 is LQKENI. This CDR3 is built from 14 residues. Trimming removed 1 base from V and 2 bases from J, with 8 bases in between. The CDR3 coding sequence is TGTGCCAGCTCACCACAACAGGAGAACTATGGCTACACCTTC. Protein sequence: CASSPQQENYGYTF.

As to this clonotype: A read error may be the cause here, since a much bigger clone is one base away. The rearrangement uses TRBV7-2 and TRBJ1-2; no reliable D call. Between the trimmed V and J ends, which lost 2 bases and 0 bases, there was a span of 7 bases. Germline-derived CDR1 and CDR2 are SGHTA and FQGNSA. The CDR3 has 14 residues. CDR3: CASSLTSTNYGYTF. CDR3 bases: TGTGCCAGCAGCTTAACAAGTACTAACTATGGCTACACCTTC.

The table lists this clonotype with a few counts. V usage is TRBV5-1 and J usage is TRBJ2-1, with 9 bases identical to TRBD2. The CDR3 has 15 residues. The germline CDR1 and CDR2 sequences are SGHRS and YFSETQ. V trimming: 5 bases; J trimming: 6 bases; junction bases outside the gene matches: 9. The CDR3 nucleotides read TGCGCCAGCAGAAGGAGGCTAGCGGGACCCAATGAGCAGTTCTTC. Translated, it gives CASRRRLAGPNEQFF.

The V call is TRBV7-2, the J call TRBJ1-1, with D tentatively TRBD1 (5 bases). CDR3 length equals 15 residues. Germline values: CDR1 SGHTA, CDR2 FQGNSA. Between the trimmed V and J ends, which lost 2 bases and 4 bases, there was a span of 14 bases. In nucleotides, the CDR3 is TGTGCCAGCAGCTTAATACCCGGGGCCTTCACTGAAGCTTTCTTT. Translated, it gives CASSLIPGAFTEAFF.

The V gene is TRBV7-2, the J gene TRBJ2-2; D uncertain. CDR1 and CDR2 (germline): SGHTA, FQGNSA. V was pared by 0 bases and J by 4 bases, with 9 bases between. The CDR3 is 15 amino acids. Here the CDR3 DNA reads TGTGCCAGCAGCTTAGCGGGTTTACCCACCGGGGAGCTGTTTTTT. It specifies CASSLAGLPTGELFF.

This clonotype was counted ten times or more. The chain employs TRBV5-6 and TRBJ1-1, with D possibly being TRBD1 (5 bases). The germline CDR1 and CDR2 sequences are SGHDT and YYEEEE. The V gene lost 3 bases and the J gene lost 1 base, with 7 bases spanning the gap. The CDR3 is made up of 13 amino acids. The CDR3 region is CASSWTPNTEAFF. CDR3 nucleotides: TGTGCCAGCAGCTGGACACCGAACACTGAAGCTTTCTTT.

The V and J genes are TRBV7-2 and TRBJ2-7; no clear D gene. CDR3 size: 15 residues. Per the germline V gene, CDR1 is SGHTA and CDR2 is FQGNSA. The ends were cut back, 1 base at V and 2 bases at J, with 12 bases in the middle. In DNA, the CDR3 is TGTGCCAGCAGCTTAGGGGCAGGAGCTCCCTACGAGCAGTACTTC. Translated: CASSLGAGAPYEQYF.

This clonotype was detected only a few times. The V gene is TRBV12-3 or TRBV12-4, the J gene TRBJ2-1; 14 positions agree with TRBD2. CDR3 size: 16 residues. The V segment lost 4 bases and the J segment 8 bases; nucleotides outside the gene matches: 7. The CDR3 loop reads CASSSAGTSGSYEQFF. The CDR3 DNA sequence: TGTGCCAGCAGTTCCGCCGGGACTAGCGGGAGTTATGAGCAGTTCTTC.

Only a few counts were recorded for this clonotype. This sequence joins TRBV6-4 and TRBJ2-1; 13 nucleotides match TRBD2. Germline V gene lookup returns CDR1 MRHNA and CDR2 SNTAGT. The ends lost 2 bases at V and 8 bases at J; junction bases unmatched: 9. The length of the CDR3 is 17 residues. The CDR3 spells CASSDTRTSGSTYEQFF. DNA for the CDR3: TGTGCCAGCAGTGACACACGGACTAGCGGGAGTACATATGAGCAGTTCTTC.

This clonotype was recorded once. The rearrangement joins TRBV7-9 to TRBJ2-1; perhaps TRBD2 as D (7 bases). With 4 bases removed from V and 8 bases from J, the gap between germline ends came to 21 bases. From germline, CDR1 is SEHNR and CDR2 FQNEAQ (reference sequence). The CDR3 has 16 residues. In DNA, the CDR3 is TGTGCCAGCAGCTCCCCGAATCGACTAGCAGGGGATGAGCAGTTCTTC. It codes for CASSSPNRLAGDEQFF.

This clonotype has only a few counts. The chain uses TRBV7-2 and TRBJ2-7; maybe TRBD2 (5 bases). Trimming left V 5 bases short and J 1 base short, with 12 bases between. CDR1 is SGHTA and CDR2 is FQGNSA in the germline V gene. This CDR3 has 14 residues. CDR3 bases: TGTGCCAGCAGCCTACGGACTGTTTCCTACGAGCAGTACTTC. This sequence encodes CASSLRTVSYEQYF.

This clonotype was observed a few times. This chain connects TRBV12-3 or TRBV12-4 to TRBJ2-2, with 12 bases lining up with TRBD2. CDR3 length: 17 amino acids. V lost 6 bases and J lost 1; bases outside the gene matches: 6. The chain's CDR3 is CASRGGLAGMNTGELFF. In nucleotides, the CDR3 is TGTGCCAGCAGAGGCGGACTAGCGGGAATGAACACCGGGGAGCTGTTTTTT.

This clonotype has only a few counts. This chain uses TRBV28 with TRBJ2-7; TRBD2 is a possible D gene (5 bases). V gave up 8 bases and J gave up 4 bases, with 12 bases separating them. The CDR3 is 12 residues long. Germline-derived CDR1 and CDR2 are MDHEN and SYDVKM. The CDR3 DNA is TGTGCCAGCCGAGGACTTAAGTACGAGCAGTACTTC. It encodes CASRGLKYEQYF.

This clonotype was picked up a small number of times. The V call is TRBV5-1, the J call TRBJ2-5, with 11 bases matching TRBD2. Germline V gives CDR1 SGHRS, CDR2 YFSETQ. The CDR3 runs to 17 residues. V gave up 3 bases and J gave up 8 bases; unmatched junction bases: 15. The CDR3 nucleotides read TGCGCCAGCAGCTCACTCGGGACTAGCGGACTGGACCCTACCCAGTACTTC. It codes for CASSSLGTSGLDPTQYF.

In its sample, this clonotype was seen once. The chain has TRBV19 and TRBJ2-5, with D perhaps given as TRBD1 or TRBD2 (5 bases each). The length of the CDR3 is 15 residues. Trimming stripped 8 bases from V and 5 bases from J, with 21 bases between. Germline V gene lookup returns CDR1 LNHDA and CDR2 SQIVND (reference sequence). This chain's CDR3 is CASASGRPRWETQYF. CDR3 DNA: TGTGCCAGTGCGTCGGGACGTCCCCGGTGGGAGACCCAGTACTTC.

The genes are TRBV6-2 or TRBV6-3 and TRBJ2-7; 9 bases agree with TRBD1. V was pared by 6 bases and J by 3 bases, with 6 bases of the junction left unmatched. The germline V gene encodes CDR1 MNHEY and CDR2 SVGEGT. The CDR3 is made up of 14 amino acids. CDR3: CASRGTGRNYEQYV. The CDR3 region has the DNA TGTGCCAGCAGGGGGACAGGGAGAAACTACGAGCAGTACGTC.

The rearrangement joins TRBV9 to TRBJ2-2; TRBD2 agrees at 9 bases. The CDR3 extends over 17 amino acids. CDR1 is SGDLS and CDR2 is YYNGEE in the germline V gene. J gave up 5 bases and V 4 bases, and 12 bases lay outside the gene matches. The CDR3 DNA reads TGTGCCAGCAGCCCCTGGGGGGCTAGCGGGAAGACCGGGGAGCTGTTTTTT. Its protein is CASSPWGASGKTGELFF.

In this sample, this clonotype turned up many times. The chain couples TRBV7-8 to TRBJ1-2, with 7 nucleotides matching TRBD1. The germline V gene encodes CDR1 SGHVS and CDR2 FQNEAQ. The ends lost 0 bases at V and 8 bases at J; junction bases unmatched: 3. The CDR3 runs 13 residues. CDR3 bases: TGTGCCAGCAGCTTAGCCGGGACAGACGGCTACACCTTC. Its translation is CASSLAGTDGYTF.

This rearrangement joins TRBV30 to TRBJ2-7; D gene uncertain. This CDR3 has 12 amino acids. V gave up 3 bases and J gave up 4 bases, with 10 bases separating them. Germline-derived CDR1 and CDR2 are GTSNPN and SVGIG (reference sequence). The CDR3 loop is CAWRKTVYEQYF. CDR3 DNA sequence: TGTGCCTGGAGAAAAACAGTATACGAGCAGTACTTC.

The table lists this clonotype with many counts. CDR3 nucleotide sequence: TGCAGTGCTAGCGGAATAGCGTCGGGACTAGCGAAAGAGCAGTTCTTC. Translated: CSASGIASGLAKEQFF. The chain combines TRBV20-1 with TRBJ2-1; TRBD2 matches 10 bases. The CDR3 consists of 16 residues. From germline, CDR1 is DFQATT and CDR2 SNEGSKA (reference sequence). Unmatched junction bases numbered 15, after V lost 3 bases and J lost 10 bases.

The chain combines TRBV29-1 with TRBJ1-2; 11 bases are shared with TRBD1. Germline CDR1 reads SQVTM; CDR2 reads ANQGSEA. The CDR3 has 15 amino acids. V shed 0 bases, J shed 5 bases, and the junction held 5 bases outside the gene matches. The CDR3 reads CSVEDGQGAYYGYTF. The CDR3 DNA follows: TGCAGCGTTGAAGACGGACAGGGGGCCTATTATGGCTACACCTTC.

The chain recombines TRBV7-6 with TRBJ2-5, with D uncertain. The CDR3 is made up of 16 amino acids. V was pared by 0 bases and J by 3 bases, with 14 bases between. Germline V gene data show CDR1 as SGHVS and CDR2 as FNYEAQ. The CDR3 nucleotides are TGTGCCAGCAGCTTAGCTCTGGACCACCCGGAAGAGACCCAGTACTTC. This gives the protein CASSLALDHPEETQYF.